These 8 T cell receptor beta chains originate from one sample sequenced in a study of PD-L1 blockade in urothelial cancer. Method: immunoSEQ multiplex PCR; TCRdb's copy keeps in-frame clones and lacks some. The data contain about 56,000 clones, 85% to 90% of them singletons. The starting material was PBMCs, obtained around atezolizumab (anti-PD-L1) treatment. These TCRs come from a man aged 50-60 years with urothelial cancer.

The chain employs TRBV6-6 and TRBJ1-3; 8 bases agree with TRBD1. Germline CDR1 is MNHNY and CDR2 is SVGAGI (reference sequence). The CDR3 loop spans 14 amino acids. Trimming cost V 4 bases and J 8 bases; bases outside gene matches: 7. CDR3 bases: TGTGCCAGCAGTTGGGCACAGGGGGTGCACACCATATATTTT. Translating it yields CASSWAQGVHTIYF.

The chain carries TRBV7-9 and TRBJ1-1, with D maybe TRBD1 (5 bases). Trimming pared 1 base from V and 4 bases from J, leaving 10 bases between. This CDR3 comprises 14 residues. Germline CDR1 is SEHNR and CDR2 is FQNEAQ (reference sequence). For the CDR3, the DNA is TGTGCCAGCAGCTTAGTCGGGGGAGGCACTGAAGCTTTCTTT. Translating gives CASSLVGGGTEAFF.

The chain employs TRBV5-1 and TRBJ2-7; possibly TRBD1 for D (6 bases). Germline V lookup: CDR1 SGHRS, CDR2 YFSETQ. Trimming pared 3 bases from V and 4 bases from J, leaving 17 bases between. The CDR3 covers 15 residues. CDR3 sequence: CASSSSPRTEYEQYF. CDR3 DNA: TGCGCCAGCAGCTCCTCACCCCGGACAGAATACGAGCAGTACTTC.

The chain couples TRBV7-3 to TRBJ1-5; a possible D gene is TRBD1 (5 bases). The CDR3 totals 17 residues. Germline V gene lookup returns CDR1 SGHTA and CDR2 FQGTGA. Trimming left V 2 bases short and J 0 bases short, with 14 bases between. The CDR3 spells CASSLAGPKGSNQPQHF. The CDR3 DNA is TGTGCCAGCAGCTTAGCGGGGCCTAAGGGTAGCAATCAGCCCCAGCATTTT.

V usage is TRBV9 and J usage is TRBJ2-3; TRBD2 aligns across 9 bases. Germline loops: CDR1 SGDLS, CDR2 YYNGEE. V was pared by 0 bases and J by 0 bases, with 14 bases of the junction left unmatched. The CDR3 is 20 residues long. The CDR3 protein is CASSVAPSGAGGASTDTQYF. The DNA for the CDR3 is TGTGCCAGCAGCGTAGCCCCTAGCGGGGCCGGGGGGGCTAGCACAGATACGCAGTATTTT. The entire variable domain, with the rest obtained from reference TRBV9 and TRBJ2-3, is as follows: DSGVTQTPKHLITATGQRVTLRCSPRSGDLSVYWYQQSLDQGLQFLIQYYNGEERAKGNILERFSAQQFPDLHSELNLSSLELGDSALYFCASSVAPSGAGGASTDTQYFGPGTRLTVL.

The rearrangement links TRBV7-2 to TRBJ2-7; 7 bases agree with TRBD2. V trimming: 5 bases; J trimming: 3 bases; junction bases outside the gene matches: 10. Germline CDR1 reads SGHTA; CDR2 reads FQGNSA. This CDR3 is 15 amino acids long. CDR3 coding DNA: TGTGCCAGCAGCCCAGGCGGAACGGGAGGCTACGAGCAGTACTTC. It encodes CASSPGGTGGYEQYF.

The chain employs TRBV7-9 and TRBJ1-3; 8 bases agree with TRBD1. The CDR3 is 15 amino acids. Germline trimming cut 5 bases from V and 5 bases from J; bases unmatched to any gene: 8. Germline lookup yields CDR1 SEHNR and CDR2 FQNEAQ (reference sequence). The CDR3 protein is CASSPVGQGRNTIYF. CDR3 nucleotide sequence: TGTGCCAGCAGCCCCGTTGGACAGGGAAGAAACACCATATATTTT.

CDR3 amino acids: CASSETSGNTGELFF. Here the CDR3 DNA reads TGCGCCAGCAGTGAAACTAGCGGGAACACCGGGGAGCTGTTTTTT. V and J are TRBV10-2 and TRBJ2-2, with TRBD2 matching over 8 bases. The CDR3 extends over 15 amino acids. J gave up 1 base and V 3 bases, and 1 base lay outside the gene matches. Germline lookup yields CDR1 WSHSY and CDR2 SAAADI.